This T cell receptor (beta chain) appears in the sequencing data of a study of T-cell memory formation after mild COVID-19. After 5'RACE with constant-segment primers, TCR alpha and TCR beta cDNA libraries carrying sample barcodes and UMIs were obtained. TCRdb processed the 5' RACE reads anew with MiXCR; each CDR3 protein has one entry. The data contain approximately 240,000 distinct CDR3 sequences, roughly 15% of them seen just once; the ten biggest clones take up 3% to 4.5%. Study findings and constraints: Detection of some responders pre-infection suggested pre-existing cross-reactive memory T cells participated. Contracting clones from day 15 to 85 showed balanced CD4/CD8; later expanders favored CD4+.

This clonotype was seen only a few times. Its antigen remains unidentified. The receptor was isolated from a man aged 18 to 30 who had mild COVID-19 (a few samples of this study predate the infection). Cell type and time point are not known. The sample comprised PBMCs or a T cell subset sorted from them (not recorded which).

CDR3 coding DNA: TGTGCCAGCAGTTCGCGACAGGGGAAACGCTACGAGCAGTACTTC. It yields the protein CASSSRQGKRYEQYF. The rearrangement joins TRBV12-3 or TRBV12-4 to TRBJ2-7, with 8 bases aligning to TRBD1. This CDR3 spans 15 amino acids. Trimming at V came to 4 bases and at J to 3 bases, leaving 8 bases not matched to a gene.